This TCR beta chain is drawn from a study of blood T cell repertoires in COVID-19. About the study: From the United States, Italy and Spain came samples of acute and convalescent COVID-19. PBMCs, B-cell-depleted T cells, or T cells were the source of the cDNA or gDNA that made up the material.

Looked up from germline, CDR1 is SGDLS and CDR2 is YYNGEE. V was cut by 0 bases and J by 0 bases, with 8 bases left in between. The CDR3 runs to 15 residues. The authors' processing: The assay estimated nucleated cells by amplifying reference gene primers. Method: immunoSEQ multiplex PCR; TCRdb's copy keeps in-frame clones and lacks some. V, J and clone size are taken as reported in that table, and D and trimming were inferred from the DNA itself. The sample carries more than 95,000 clones, about four fifths recorded once. The TCR originated in a man older than 75 with active or convalescent COVID-19. The chain links TRBV9 to TRBJ2-3; D remains ambiguous. The sample consisted of peripheral blood. CDR3 amino acids: CASSVGTASTDTQYF. In DNA, the CDR3 is TGTGCCAGCAGCGTAGGTACAGCTAGCACAGATACGCAGTATTTT.